Listed below are T cell receptor beta chains from one sample, sequenced in a study of neurological immune-mediated disorders. TCRdb re-called the 5' RACE reads with MiXCR, one entry per CDR3 protein. This sample has 64,000 or so distinct CDR3 sequences, with roughly 10% found just once. Sequenced: PBMCs. The receptors derive from a man under 40 in good health. Each CDR3 is given with its conserved first and last residue. A D gene is named only where the DNA matches it firmly. The size of a clone is reported for some rows only, either as once, few or many, or as a class for expanded clones.

TRBD2	TRBJ2-3	16	TRBV7-2	many	TGTGCCAGCAGCTTAGACCCGGGACTACGCACAGATACGCAGTATTTT	CASSLDPGLRTDTQYF
TRBD2	TRBJ2-7	14	TRBV7-2	many	TGTGCCAGCAGCACCGCGGCGGGAGCGGGGGAGCAGTACTTC	CASSTAAGAGEQYF
TRBD2	TRBJ2-7	18	TRBV4-1	-	TGCGCCAGCAGCCAAGATGGACTAGCGGGAGGGCCGATAAACGACCAGTACTTC	CASSQDGLAGGPINDQYF
-	TRBJ1-1	14	TRBV6-6	many	TGTGCCACCACTCGTGGACAGACTAACACTGAAGCTTTCTTT	CATTRGQTNTEAFF
-	TRBJ1-2	16	TRBV27	many	TGTGCCAGCACCATCATCGGGGGCCCGGGATATGATGGCTACACCTTC	CASTIIGGPGYDGYTF
TRBD2	TRBJ2-5	19	TRBV3-1	many	TGTGCCAGCAGCCAAGTCCCGGGACTAGCGGGAAGGGTTGGTGAGACCCAGTACTTC	CASSQVPGLAGRVGETQYF
-	TRBJ2-7	13	TRBV28	few	TGTGCCAGCAGTTTGGAGGTCCCCTACGAGCAGTACTTC	CASSLEVPYEQYF
TRBD2	TRBJ2-2	17	TRBV20-1	many	TGCAGTGCTAGTTCAACCGGGACTAGCGGTTATGGTGGGGAGCTGTTTTTT	CSASSTGTSGYGGELFF
-	TRBJ1-1	14	TRBV3-1	once	TGTGCCAGCAGCCAAGAATCGGGGAACACTGAAGCTTTCTTT	CASSQESGNTEAFF
-	TRBJ2-1	15	TRBV29-1	many	TGCAGCGTTGACTCAGCGGGTGTCACCTACAATGAGCAGTTCTTC	CSVDSAGVTYNEQFF
-	TRBJ2-3	14	TRBV28	-	TGTGCCATTGGGCGAAAGGGGCTGACAGATACGCAGTATTTT	CAIGRKGLTDTQYF
-	TRBJ1-3	14	TRBV7-7	many	TGTGCCAGCAGCCCGGACGGACCTGGAAACACCATATATTTT	CASSPDGPGNTIYF
TRBD2	TRBJ2-5	16	TRBV7-2	many	TGTGCCAGCAGCCCAACGACTAGCGGGTACCTAGAGACCCAGTACTTC	CASSPTTSGYLETQYF
TRBD1	TRBJ2-7	13	TRBV20-1	many	TGCAGCCTCTTCAACCCAGGGGGCGGGGAGCAGTACTTC	CSLFNPGGGEQYF
-	TRBJ2-7	10	TRBV29-1	many	TGCAGCGTTGGGAGCTACGAGCAGTACTTC	CSVGSYEQYF
-	TRBJ2-1	13	TRBV10-1	many	TGCGCCAGCAGCGCGGACGGGTACAATGAGCAGTTCTTC	CASSADGYNEQFF
-	TRBJ1-3	12	TRBV29-1	many	TGCAGCGTCCAAAACTCTGGAAACACCATATATTTT	CSVQNSGNTIYF
-	TRBJ1-1	14	TRBV7-6	-	TGTGTCAGCAGCACCGGGCCGGGGGCCACTGAAGCTTTCTTT	CVSSTGPGATEAFF
-	TRBJ2-2	11	TRBV29-1	many	TGCAGCGCTAAAGACACCGGGGAGCTGTTTTTT	CSAKDTGELFF
TRBD1	TRBJ1-2	14	TRBV5-1	many	TGCGCCAGCAGCATCCCGGGACAGGGGATCGGCTACACCTTC	CASSIPGQGIGYTF
-	TRBJ1-6	14	TRBV10-3	many	TGTGCCATCAGTGAGCCAAGGGACCGTTCACCCCTCCACTTT	CAISEPRDRSPLHF
TRBD2	TRBJ2-3	18	TRBV28	-	TGTGCCAGCAGTTTCGCCACTAGCGGGAGGGCCGTAACAGATACGCAGTATTTT	CASSFATSGRAVTDTQYF
TRBD1	TRBJ2-7	14	TRBV5-1	many	TGCGCCAGCAGCTTGATACAGGGGCCCTACGAGCAGTACTTC	CASSLIQGPYEQYF
TRBD1	TRBJ1-1	14	TRBV9	many	TGTGCCAGCAGCGCAGGACAGGGGGCGGCTGAAGCTTTCTTT	CASSAGQGAAEAFF
TRBD1	TRBJ1-1	13	TRBV27	many	TGTGCCAGCAGTTTGACAGGGGCTAATGAAGCTTTCTTT	CASSLTGANEAFF
TRBD2	TRBJ2-1	17	TRBV7-9	many	TGTGCCAGCAGCTCGCTTCCGGGACTAGCGGGAGGGAATGAGCAGTTCTTC	CASSSLPGLAGGNEQFF
-	TRBJ1-5	14	TRBV12-3/TRBV12-4	many	TGTGCCAGCAGTACGGACAGCGCCTATCAGCCCCAGCATTTT	CASSTDSAYQPQHF
-	TRBJ2-5	15	TRBV5-1	many	TGCGCCAGCAAATACCTCGGGTTGGGGAAAGAGACCCAGTACTTC	CASKYLGLGKETQYF
-	TRBJ2-3	16	TRBV20-1	many	TGCAGTGCTAGAGTTGGAGGACGGCGAAGCACAGATACGCAGTATTTT	CSARVGGRRSTDTQYF
-	TRBJ1-6	16	TRBV21-1	many	TGTGCCAGCAGCTCCAGGCGCCTCCTTTATAATTCACCCCTCCACTTT	CASSSRRLLYNSPLHF
-	TRBJ2-5	11	TRBV29-1	many	TGCAGTGGACAGACGGGTTGGACCCAGTACTTC	CSGQTGWTQYF
-	TRBJ2-3	17	TRBV9	few	TGTGCCAGCAGCGCCCCGACTAGTCAATCCGGCTGGTATACGCAGTATTTT	CASSAPTSQSGWYTQYF
-	TRBJ2-5	13	TRBV7-3	many	TGTGCCAGCAGCTTAGGAGTCGGTGAGACCCAGTACTTC	CASSLGVGETQYF
TRBD1	TRBJ1-2	17	TRBV18	-	TGTGCCAGCTCACGGGGTACAACAGGGGAGGACGGCTATGGCTACACCTTC	CASSRGTTGEDGYGYTF
-	TRBJ2-2	13	TRBV7-9	-	TGTGCCAGCAGCTCTGAGGGAATCGGGGAGCTGTTTTTT	CASSSEGIGELFF
-	TRBJ2-6	15	TRBV2	many	TGTGCCAGCAGCCTACAGAGAAATGGGGCCAACGTCCTGACTTTC	CASSLQRNGANVLTF